This TCR beta chain was recorded in a study of cytomegalovirus exposure and HLA in healthy donors. The study ran its PCR with 60 Vbeta and 13 Jbeta primers. This table comes from immunoSEQ multiplex PCR, and its TCRdb copy is limited to in-frame clones, with some not included. Of around 140,000 clones in the sample, 78% were seen once. This clone was seen only a few times. V gave up 3 bases and J gave up 10 bases, with 12 bases separating them. The CDR3 is made up of 12 amino acids. Looked up from germline, CDR1 is LNHDA and CDR2 is SQIVND (reference sequence). The sequenced sample consisted of PBMCs. The sequence was obtained from a young woman in good health and CMV-seronegative. This sequence joins TRBV19 and TRBJ1-1; unclear D gene. CDR3 residues: CASSIPALGAFF. The CDR3 coding sequence is TGTGCCAGTAGTATCCCTGCGCTTGGAGCTTTCTTT.